The clone carrying this T cell receptor beta chain was picked up many times. The sample originates from a study of beta chain features in type 1 diabetes. The investigators reverse transcribed all of the isolated RNA, so they sequenced expressed TCRB transcripts. Sequencing was performed with immunoSEQ multiplex PCR; in TCRdb, only in-frame clones are kept and a portion is missing. Of over 150,000 clones in the sample, around 13% are singletons; the top ten hold about 0.66%. Germline V lookup: CDR1 SNHLY, CDR2 FYNNEI. This CDR3 is 17 amino acids long. The V gene lost 8 bases and the J gene lost 3 bases, with 23 bases spanning the gap.

Sequencing used central memory CD4+ T cells from blood. The chain links TRBV2 to TRBJ1-5; D is unclear. The receptor's source is a woman aged 18-30 years in good health. The CDR3 sequence: CASSLGLSASDNQPQHF. CDR3 nucleotides: TGTGCCAGCTCTCTAGGTTTGTCGGCTAGTGACAATCAGCCCCAGCATTTT.